These T cell receptor beta chains were read from a single sample in a study of blood T cells in healthy people across ages. TCRdb redid the calling of the 5' RACE reads with MiXCR, one entry per CDR3 protein. The table shows more than 800,000 distinct CDR3 sequences, with roughly 26% occurring only once. The sequencing sample was made of blood. The receptors were gathered from an elderly woman in good health. CDR3s include the opening cysteine and the closing phenylalanine or tryptophan. D genes are given only for firm matches. Not all rows give a size; the values are once, few, many and, for expanded clones, a class.

J: TRBJ1-1; D: .; V: TRBV28; size: .; CDR3: CASKVGNTEAFF; DNA: TGTGCCAGCAAAGTTGGGAACACTGAAGCTTTCTTT
J: TRBJ1-2; D: TRBD1; V: TRBV27; size: .; CDR3: CASNLQGAAYGYTF; DNA: TGTGCCAGCAATCTACAGGGGGCGGCCTATGGCTACACCTTC
J: TRBJ2-1; D: TRBD1; V: TRBV5-1; size: many; CDR3: CASSWTGGTYNEQFF; DNA: TGCGCCAGCAGCTGGACAGGGGGCACCTACAATGAGCAGTTCTTC
J: TRBJ1-1; D: .; V: TRBV7-9; size: .; CDR3: CASSLGESAFF; DNA: TGTGCCAGCAGCTTAGGCGAATCGGCTTTCTTT
J: TRBJ1-2; D: .; V: TRBV29-1; size: many; CDR3: CSVEDREQYYGYTF; DNA: TGCAGCGTTGAAGATCGCGAGCAATACTATGGCTACACCTTC
J: TRBJ1-4; D: TRBD1; V: TRBV6-2/TRBV6-3; size: few; CDR3: CASGRQGGSEKLFF; DNA: TGTGCCAGCGGTCGACAGGGGGGAAGTGAAAAACTGTTTTTT
J: TRBJ2-7; D: .; V: TRBV5-1; size: many; CDR3: CASSISGTDYEQYF; DNA: TGCGCCAGCAGCATCTCCGGGACGGACTACGAGCAGTACTTC
J: TRBJ2-6; D: .; V: TRBV12-3/TRBV12-4; size: many; CDR3: CASTKSGANVLTF; DNA: TGTGCCAGCACCAAATCTGGGGCCAACGTCCTGACTTTC
J: TRBJ2-1; D: .; V: TRBV3-1; size: many; CDR3: CASSQDVSYSEQFF; DNA: TGTGCCAGCAGCCAAGATGTCTCTTACTCTGAGCAGTTCTTC
J: TRBJ1-2; D: .; V: TRBV3-1; size: few; CDR3: CASSPLDSLEDGYTF; DNA: TGTGCCAGCAGCCCCCTGGACAGTCTGGAGGATGGCTACACCTTC
J: TRBJ1-5; D: TRBD1; V: TRBV10-3; size: few; CDR3: CAISGQGGGQPQHF; DNA: TGTGCCATCAGTGGACAGGGGGGAGGTCAGCCCCAGCATTTT
J: TRBJ2-3; D: TRBD2; V: TRBV2; size: .; CDR3: CASTQAGGHTDTQYF; DNA: TGTGCCAGCACACAAGCGGGGGGACACACAGATACGCAGTATTTT
J: TRBJ1-4; D: TRBD1; V: TRBV12-3/TRBV12-4; size: many; CDR3: CASSFGTGNEKLFF; DNA: TGTGCCAGCAGCTTCGGGACAGGGAATGAAAAACTGTTTTTT
J: TRBJ2-7; D: .; V: TRBV28; size: .; CDR3: CASRMTGSYEQYF; DNA: TGTGCCAGCAGAATGACAGGATCCTACGAGCAGTACTTC
J: TRBJ2-3; D: TRBD2; V: TRBV6-2/TRBV6-3; size: many; CDR3: CASKFRARGGDTQYF; DNA: TGTGCCAGCAAGTTCAGAGCCCGGGGGGGAGATACGCAGTATTTT
J: TRBJ2-3; D: .; V: TRBV20-1; size: once; CDR3: CSVRPGPSTDTQYF; DNA: TGCAGTGTCCGACCGGGGCCCAGCACAGATACGCAGTATTTT
J: TRBJ1-4; D: .; V: TRBV7-9; size: many; CDR3: CASSPTLVATNEKLFF; DNA: TGTGCCAGCAGCCCCACACTTGTTGCAACTAATGAAAAACTGTTTTTT
J: TRBJ2-5; D: TRBD2; V: TRBV9; size: .; CDR3: CASSVNWGGETQYF; DNA: TGTGCCAGCAGCGTAAATTGGGGAGGGGAGACCCAGTACTTC
J: TRBJ1-6; D: .; V: TRBV5-1; size: many; CDR3: CASSLEGNSPLHF; DNA: TGTGCCAGCAGCTTAGAGGGAAATTCACCCCTCCACTTT
J: TRBJ2-1; D: TRBD2; V: TRBV18; size: few; CDR3: CASSFEAGAEQFF; DNA: TGTGCCAGCTCTTTTGAAGCGGGGGCCGAGCAGTTCTTC
J: TRBJ1-2; D: .; V: TRBV12-3/TRBV12-4; size: .; CDR3: CASSPPPGNGYTF; DNA: TGTGCCAGCAGTCCCCCCCCAGGGAATGGCTACACCTTC
J: TRBJ2-1; D: .; V: TRBV4-3; size: few; CDR3: CASSQDPPGGGRNEQFF; DNA: TGCGCCAGCAGCCAAGATCCGCCAGGGGGGGGAAGGAATGAGCAGTTCTTC
J: TRBJ2-5; D: .; V: TRBV5-1; size: many; CDR3: CASSVTSNLQETQYF; DNA: TGCGCCAGCAGCGTGACTTCGAACCTCCAAGAGACCCAGTACTTC
J: TRBJ2-7; D: TRBD2; V: TRBV5-5; size: few; CDR3: CASSLVFGGSEQYF; DNA: TGTGCCAGCAGCTTGGTTTTCGGGGGGAGCGAGCAGTACTTC
J: TRBJ2-1; D: .; V: TRBV29-1; size: .; CDR3: CSVEGGGVYNEQFF; DNA: TGCAGCGTTGAAGGCGGCGGAGTCTACAATGAGCAGTTCTTC
J: TRBJ1-4; D: .; V: TRBV12-3/TRBV12-4; size: many; CDR3: CASSAGYSSEKLFF; DNA: TGTGCCAGCAGTGCAGGGTATTCGAGTGAAAAACTGTTTTTT
J: TRBJ2-2; D: .; V: TRBV2; size: .; CDR3: CASSRPGNTGELFF; DNA: TGTGCCAGCAGTCGGCCAGGGAACACCGGGGAGCTGTTTTTT
J: TRBJ2-6; D: .; V: TRBV7-2; size: few; CDR3: CASSLGMAGRANVLTF; DNA: TGTGCCAGCAGCTTAGGTATGGCAGGCCGGGCCAACGTCCTGACTTTC
J: TRBJ1-2; D: .; V: TRBV4-3; size: .; CDR3: CASSQDQAQGYGYTF; DNA: TGCGCCAGCAGCCAAGATCAGGCTCAGGGCTATGGCTACACCTTC
J: TRBJ2-1; D: .; V: TRBV27; size: many; CDR3: CASSLLGRKFF; DNA: TGTGCCAGCAGTTTATTAGGGCGGAAGTTCTTC
J: TRBJ1-5; D: .; V: TRBV30; size: few; CDR3: CAWSRSGNQPQHF; DNA: TGTGCCTGGAGTCGCTCAGGGAATCAGCCCCAGCATTTT
J: TRBJ1-5; D: .; V: TRBV7-2; size: .; CDR3: CASSLVAVVLENQPQHF; DNA: TGTGCCAGCAGCTTAGTGGCGGTTGTATTGGAAAATCAGCCCCAGCATTTT
J: TRBJ2-5; D: .; V: TRBV7-2; size: many; CDR3: CASSSIPETQYF; DNA: TGTGCCAGCAGCTCCATTCCAGAGACCCAGTACTTC
J: TRBJ1-6; D: .; V: TRBV12-3/TRBV12-4; size: .; CDR3: CASSLRQIDNSPLHF; DNA: TGTGCCAGCAGTTTAAGGCAGATTGATAATTCACCCCTCCACTTT
J: TRBJ2-1; D: TRBD2; V: TRBV7-2; size: many; CDR3: CASSRSGGSYNEQFF; DNA: TGTGCCAGCAGCCGTAGCGGGGGGTCCTACAATGAGCAGTTCTTC
J: TRBJ2-3; D: .; V: TRBV4-2; size: .; CDR3: CASSQDFGLALRTDTQYF; DNA: TGTGCCAGCAGCCAAGATTTTGGGCTAGCACTAAGGACAGATACGCAGTATTTT
J: TRBJ1-2; D: .; V: TRBV6-5; size: many; CDR3: CASGGGGASGYTF; DNA: TGTGCCAGCGGGGGCGGGGGCGCAAGTGGCTACACCTTC
J: TRBJ2-2; D: .; V: TRBV6-2/TRBV6-3; size: few; CDR3: CASSYGGIGELFF; DNA: TGTGCCAGCAGTTACGGGGGAATCGGGGAGCTGTTTTTT
J: TRBJ2-5; D: TRBD1; V: TRBV24-1; size: many; CDR3: CATSDPGGAGETQYF; DNA: TGTGCCACCAGTGACCCAGGGGGCGCAGGCGAGACCCAGTACTTC
J: TRBJ2-3; D: .; V: TRBV15; size: few; CDR3: CATSRDGTPVGTDTQYF; DNA: TGTGCCACCAGCAGAGATGGGACCCCGGTAGGAACAGATACGCAGTATTTT
J: TRBJ1-4; D: .; V: TRBV7-9; size: many; CDR3: CASSPRTPQGLFF; DNA: TGTGCCAGCAGCCCTCGAACCCCCCAGGGACTGTTTTTT
J: TRBJ2-3; D: .; V: TRBV7-2; size: many; CDR3: CASSPRGGYTDTQYF; DNA: TGTGCCAGCAGCCCCCGAGGGGGATACACAGATACGCAGTATTTT
J: TRBJ2-6; D: .; V: TRBV12-3/TRBV12-4; size: many; CDR3: CASTPRSRSGANVLTF; DNA: TGTGCCAGCACCCCGAGGTCGCGTTCTGGGGCCAACGTCCTGACTTTC
J: TRBJ2-3; D: TRBD2; V: TRBV29-1; size: many; CDR3: CSVERGGGADTQYF; DNA: TGCAGCGTTGAACGCGGCGGGGGGGCAGATACGCAGTATTTT
J: TRBJ2-5; D: .; V: TRBV21-1; size: many; CDR3: CASRLGLAEPLQETQYF; DNA: TGTGCCAGCAGATTAGGGTTGGCGGAACCCCTCCAAGAGACCCAGTACTTC
J: TRBJ2-1; D: TRBD1; V: TRBV7-8; size: many; CDR3: CASSPRTGVRNEQFF; DNA: TGTGCCAGCTCACCACGGACAGGGGTGCGCAATGAGCAGTTCTTC
J: TRBJ2-1; D: TRBD2; V: TRBV5-4; size: many; CDR3: CASSLVAGGQNEQFF; DNA: TGTGCCAGCAGCTTGGTGGCGGGGGGGCAGAATGAGCAGTTCTTC
J: TRBJ2-7; D: .; V: TRBV7-2; size: .; CDR3: CASSFQRLKFYEQYF; DNA: TGTGCCAGCAGCTTCCAGCGCCTCAAGTTCTACGAGCAGTACTTC
J: TRBJ2-2; D: TRBD1; V: TRBV2; size: few; CDR3: CASSLDRPNTGELFF; DNA: TGTGCCAGCAGTTTGGACAGGCCGAACACCGGGGAGCTGTTTTTT
J: TRBJ1-1; D: .; V: TRBV7-8; size: .; CDR3: CASSLQGGPTEAFF; DNA: TGTGCCAGCAGCCTACAGGGTGGTCCGACTGAAGCTTTCTTT
J: TRBJ1-6; D: .; V: TRBV7-2; size: many; CDR3: CASRPADSSYNSPLHF; DNA: TGTGCCAGCAGGCCCGCAGATAGCTCCTATAATTCACCCCTCCACTTT
J: TRBJ2-5; D: .; V: TRBV6-1; size: many; CDR3: CASTGQLKETQYF; DNA: TGTGCCAGCACCGGACAGTTAAAAGAGACCCAGTACTTC
J: TRBJ2-2; D: TRBD2; V: TRBV20-1; size: few; CDR3: CSAPSGGRNTGELFF; DNA: TGCAGTGCTCCTAGCGGGGGCCGAAACACCGGGGAGCTGTTTTTT
J: TRBJ1-6; D: TRBD1; V: TRBV4-3; size: few; CDR3: CASSQPQGAWNSPLHF; DNA: TGCGCCAGCAGCCAACCCCAGGGGGCGTGGAATTCACCCCTCCACTTT
J: TRBJ1-4; D: .; V: TRBV5-6; size: many; CDR3: CASSHGGSTNEKLFF; DNA: TGTGCCAGCAGCCACGGGGGCTCAACTAATGAAAAACTGTTTTTT